The next 24 T cell receptor beta chains were all read from a single sample in a study of CD8+CD57+ T cells in acquired aplastic anemia. The use of genomic DNA as template underpinned the TCR beta VDJ and CDR3 profiling. Each CDR3 protein is one row after TCRdb ran MiXCR on the reads. The table lists 200,000 to 300,000 distinct CDR3 sequences, approximately 86% of them singletons. Patients chosen for sequencing had shown CD8+CD57+ cell expansion by flow cytometry. The sequencing input was sorted CD4+, CD8+, or CD8+CD57+ T cells (not recorded which) from PBMCs. The receptors come from a human donor with aplastic anemia.

This clonotype was counted a few times. A junction boundary mismatches the germline segment, possibly from a read error. The chain couples TRBV9 to TRBJ2-5; D is tentatively TRBD1 or TRBD2 (5 bases each). CDR3 length: 12 amino acids. Germline V gene lookup returns CDR1 SGDLS and CDR2 YYNGEE. Here the CDR3 reads CASSGGSDTQYF. For the CDR3, the DNA is TGTGCCAGCAGCGGGGGGTCAGATACCCAGTATTTC. The full variable domain, with the rest looked up from reference TRBV9 and TRBJ2-5, is DSGVTQTPKHLITATGQRVTLRCSPRSGDLSVYWYQQSLDQGLQFLIQYYNGEERAKGNILERFSAQQFPDLHSELNLSSLELGDSALYFCASSGGSDTQYFGPGTRLLVL.

The V call is TRBV29-1, the J call TRBJ1-5; D gene uncertain. V lost 5 bases and J 3 bases, leaving 2 bases between the germline ends. The CDR3 runs to 10 residues. In germline, CDR1 is SQVTM, CDR2 ANQGSEA. CDR3 loop: CSVTNQPQHF. In DNA, the CDR3 is TGCAGCGTTACCAATCAGCCCCAGCATTTT.

The rearrangement uses TRBV9 and TRBJ1-2; possibly TRBD1 for D (5 bases). The CDR3 totals 15 residues. The germline gives CDR1 SGDLS, CDR2 YYNGEE. Trimming pared 2 bases from V and 12 bases from J, leaving 23 bases between. CDR3 DNA: TGTGCCAGCAGCGTTTGCGAGGGGTCGCACTATTTTGACACCTTC. It codes for CASSVCEGSHYFDTF.

The chain couples TRBV15 to TRBJ1-5, with no clear D. The V end lost 1 base, the J end lost 5 bases, and 3 bases lay between the germline ends. The CDR3 extends over 12 amino acids. Looked up from germline, CDR1 is LNHNV and CDR2 is YYDKDF (reference sequence). The CDR3 reads CATSRVDQPQHF. The CDR3 DNA sequence: TGTGCCACCAGCAGAGTCGATCAGCCCCAGCATTTT.

The chain links TRBV20-1 to TRBJ2-7; D possibly corresponds to TRBD2 (6 bases). Germline V gives CDR1 DFQATT, CDR2 SNEGSKA (reference sequence). This CDR3 has 13 residues. Trimming shortened V by 7 bases and J by 1 base, and 14 bases separated the two germline ends. The CDR3 spells CSVQRGISYEQYF. Written as DNA, the CDR3 is TGCAGTGTACAACGGGGGATTTCCTACGAGCAGTACTTC.

The V gene is TRBV7-9, the J gene TRBJ1-2; D remains ambiguous. The ends were cut back, 11 bases at V and 11 bases at J, with 30 bases in the middle. From germline, CDR1 is SEHNR and CDR2 FQNEAQ (reference sequence). The CDR3 spans 15 residues. The DNA of the CDR3 is TGTGCCTACAACGTAACAGCGTACCAAGAGACCCAGTACACCTTC. Translation: CAYNVTAYQETQYTF.

The rearrangement uses TRBV7-8 and TRBJ2-7; D remains ambiguous. The germline V gene has CDR1 SGHVS and CDR2 FQNEAQ. This CDR3 comprises 14 residues. The V end was cut by 5 bases, the J end by 5 bases, with 16 bases between. The CDR3 here is CASSLSRAANEQYF. The DNA of the CDR3 is TGTGCCAGCAGCCTTAGTAGGGCCGCGAACGAGCAGTACTTC.

This clonotype appeared many times. Its ends do not fully match the called genes, so a read error is possible. CDR3 nucleotide sequence: TGTGCCAGCAGCATAGGCGGAGGTCCCGATACGCAGTATTTT. This sequence encodes CASSIGGGPDTQYF. This chain connects TRBV15 to TRBJ2-3; D might be TRBD2 (5 bases). There are 14 residues in the CDR3. Germline values: CDR1 LNHNV, CDR2 YYDKDF (reference sequence).

V is TRBV7-9 and J is TRBJ2-6; 7 bases map to TRBD2. The J segment lost 16 bases and the V segment lost 5 bases, leaving 20 bases of the junction unmatched. The CDR3 runs to 16 residues. CDR1 and CDR2 from the germline V gene are SEHNR and FQNEAQ (reference sequence). For the CDR3, the DNA is TGTGCCAGCAGCGGGGAGGGCAGCTATGGTTCGGCCATACTGACTTTC. Translated: CASSGEGSYGSAILTF.

The sample holds one count of this clonotype. This chain links TRBV9 with TRBJ2-3, with D tentatively TRBD1 or TRBD2 (6 bases each). Germline assignment: CDR1 SGDLS and CDR2 YYNGEE. The CDR3 sequence is 13 residues long. Deletions cut 7 bases from V and 11 bases from J, with 20 bases between. The CDR3 protein is CASGNGGEKLQYF. Written as DNA, the CDR3 is TGTGCCAGCGGGAACGGGGGCGAAAAACTGCAGTATTTT.

Of note for this clonotype: No DNA is shown, since the ends of the CDR3 on it are uncertain; the CDR3 is the one TCRdb lists. The chain is built from TRBV12-3 or TRBV12-4 and TRBJ2-2; the table gives TRBD2 as D, unverified against the DNA. The CDR3 numbers 23 amino acids, ends counted. CDR3 loop: CDSSFYICSARDLRGGDTGELFF.

To note about this clonotype: It is likely a read error, because the conserved phenylalanine at the end of the CDR3 is missing. The DNA is left out, because the CDR3 cannot be placed on it with certainty; the CDR3 is given as TCRdb lists it. CDR3 amino acids: CASSLGVQGIYNE. V is TRBV7-8 and J is TRBJ2-3; whether TRBD1, the table's D call, matches the DNA was not checked. The germline V gene encodes CDR1 SGHVS and CDR2 FQNEAQ. Both ends counted, the CDR3 spans 13 residues.

On this clonotype itself: Relative to the germline gene, one junction end is altered; a read error may explain this. This chain links TRBV19 with TRBJ1-4; D perhaps matches TRBD1 (5 bases). This CDR3 spans 16 amino acids. Germline loops: CDR1 LNHDA, CDR2 SQIVND (reference sequence). The CDR3 is CASSIGIQGPNEKLFF. DNA of the CDR3: TGTGCCAGCAGTATAGGAATCCAGGGCCCCAATGAAAAACTGTTTTTT. Full variable domain (rest looked up from reference TRBV19 and TRBJ1-4): DGGITQSPKYLFRKEGQNVTLSCEQNLNHDAMYWYRQDPGQGLRLIYYSQIVNDFQKGDIAEGYSVSREKKESFPLTVTSAQKNPTAFYLCASSIGIQGPNEKLFFGSGTQLSVL.

Details on this clonotype: Without the conserved terminal phenylalanine or tryptophan, this CDR3 likely stems from a read error. The DNA is left out, because the CDR3 cannot be placed on it with certainty; the CDR3 is given as TCRdb lists it. The chain is built from TRBV7-8 and TRBJ2-1; the D call in the table, TRBD2, was not verified against the DNA. Germline V lookup: CDR1 SGHVS, CDR2 FQNEAQ. The CDR3 numbers 13 amino acids, ends counted. CDR3 sequence: CASSLAGVPDKHY.

To note about this clonotype: No conserved phenylalanine or tryptophan ends this CDR3, so it is likely a read error. The limits of the CDR3 on the DNA are not certain, so only TCRdb's listed CDR3 is given. The rearrangement links TRBV2 to TRBJ1-6; the table's D call, TRBD1, was not checked against the DNA. The CDR3 is 15 amino acids in total, end residues counted. CDR1 and CDR2 (germline): SNHLY, FYNNEI. The CDR3 sequence is CASGGGGTHTPYFRS.

This chain uses TRBV7-9 with TRBJ1-6; D not certain. Trimming left V 3 bases short and J 19 bases short, with 25 bases between. The CDR3 totals 15 residues. Per germline, CDR1 SEHNR and CDR2 FQNEAQ (reference sequence). The CDR3 region is CASSLEGSGRTDEHF. CDR3 coding DNA: TGTGCCAGCAGCTTGGAAGGAAGCGGGAGGACCGATGAGCACTTT.

The chain has TRBV10-3 and TRBJ2-3; no reliable D call. Germline V gene lookup returns CDR1 ENHRY and CDR2 SYGVKD. Between the trimmed V and J ends, which lost 0 bases and 1 base, there was a span of 8 bases. This CDR3 region has 15 residues. The CDR3 reads CAISESSARTDTQYF. The CDR3 DNA sequence: TGTGCCATCAGTGAGTCTTCAGCACGCACAGATACGCAGTATTTT.

Of note for this clonotype: At one of its ends the junction is not consistent with the germline gene, which may arise from a read error. J is TRBJ2-3 and V is TRBV2, with 7 bases aligning to TRBD1. Germline V gives CDR1 SNHLY, CDR2 FYNNEI. The CDR3 has 14 residues. CDR3 nucleotides: TGTGCCAGCAGTAAAACAGGGGCTCCCAATAAAAAACATTTT. Its protein is CASSKTGAPNKKHF.

A word on this clonotype: Since a much larger clone is just one base distant, this may be a read error. The gene calls are TRBV7-9 and TRBJ1-1; TRBD1 might be the D (5 bases). V was shortened by 3 bases and J by 14 bases, with 25 bases between the two germline ends. CDR1 is SEHNR, CDR2 FQNEAQ, per germline (reference sequence). The CDR3 extends over 15 amino acids. In DNA, the CDR3 is TGTGCCAGCAGCTTTGAAATAAGCGGGGGGAGCGAAGAGTTCTTT. Translation: CASSFEISGGSEEFF.

About this clonotype: As the CDR3 is not closed by the conserved phenylalanine or tryptophan, this likely results from a read error. The DNA is left out, because the CDR3 cannot be placed on it with certainty; the CDR3 is given as TCRdb lists it. The chain links TRBV7-2 to TRBJ2-5; TRBD1 is taken as the D call from the table, unchecked against the DNA. Germline V gene data show CDR1 as SGHTA and CDR2 as FQGNSA. A total of 14 residues make up the CDR3, ends included. CDR3: CASSMSGGADTGYI.

This clonotype was seen many times. CDR3 nucleotide sequence: TGTGCCAGCAGCTTAGCGGGAGGTGAGCAGTATTTT. The encoded protein is CASSLAGGEQYF. This chain connects TRBV7-8 to TRBJ2-3; weak D call: TRBD2 (6 bases). This CDR3 is built from 12 residues. The germline V and J ends were trimmed by 0 bases and 11 bases, with 9 bases remaining between them. Germline V gives CDR1 SGHVS, CDR2 FQNEAQ.

V gene TRBV7-2 combines with J gene TRBJ2-1; D gene ambiguous. CDR1 and CDR2 (germline): SGHTA, FQGNSA. The length of the CDR3 is 14 residues. V was trimmed by 6 bases and J by 15 bases, leaving 24 bases between them. DNA of the CDR3: TGTGCCAGCAGTTCGGATCTCAACGAGCAGTACGTGTTCTTC. It translates to CASSSDLNEQYVFF. Variable domain in full (rest from reference TRBV7-2 and TRBJ2-1): GAGVSQSPSNKVTEKGKDVELRCDPISGHTALYWYRQSLGQGLEFLIYFQGNSAPDKSGLPSDRFSAERTGGSVSTLTIQRTQQEDSAVYLCASSSDLNEQYVFFGPGTRLTVL.

This clonotype showed up many times. This sequence joins TRBV6-1 and TRBJ1-1; 8 bases match TRBD1. Germline V gene sequence: CDR1 MNHNS, CDR2 SASEGT. The ends lost 6 bases at V and 4 bases at J; junction bases unmatched: 7. CDR3 length equals 14 residues. The CDR3 is CASREGTGGTEAFF. In DNA, the CDR3 is TGTGCCAGCAGGGAGGGTACAGGGGGCACTGAAGCTTTCTTT.

The chain employs TRBV7-8 and TRBJ2-7; D gene ambiguous. The CDR3 has 18 amino acids. Germline V CDR1 and CDR2: SGHVS, FQNEAQ. The V and J ends lost 0 bases and 4 bases respectively, with 22 bases between them. The CDR3 loop reads CASSLARGPDTHYYEQYV. In DNA form, the CDR3 reads TGTGCCAGCAGCTTAGCTCGAGGCCCCGATACGCATTATTACGAGCAGTACGTC.